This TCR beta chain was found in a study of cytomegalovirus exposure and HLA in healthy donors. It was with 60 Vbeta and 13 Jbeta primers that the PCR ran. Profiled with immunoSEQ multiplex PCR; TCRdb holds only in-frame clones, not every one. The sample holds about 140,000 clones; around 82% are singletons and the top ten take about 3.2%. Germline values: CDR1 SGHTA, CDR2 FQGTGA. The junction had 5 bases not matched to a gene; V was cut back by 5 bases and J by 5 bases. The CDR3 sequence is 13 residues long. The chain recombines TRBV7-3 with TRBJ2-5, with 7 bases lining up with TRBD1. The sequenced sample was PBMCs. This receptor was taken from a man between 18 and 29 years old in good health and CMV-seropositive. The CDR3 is CASSPTGVETQYF. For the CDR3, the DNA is TGTGCCAGCAGCCCAACAGGGGTCGAGACCCAGTACTTC.